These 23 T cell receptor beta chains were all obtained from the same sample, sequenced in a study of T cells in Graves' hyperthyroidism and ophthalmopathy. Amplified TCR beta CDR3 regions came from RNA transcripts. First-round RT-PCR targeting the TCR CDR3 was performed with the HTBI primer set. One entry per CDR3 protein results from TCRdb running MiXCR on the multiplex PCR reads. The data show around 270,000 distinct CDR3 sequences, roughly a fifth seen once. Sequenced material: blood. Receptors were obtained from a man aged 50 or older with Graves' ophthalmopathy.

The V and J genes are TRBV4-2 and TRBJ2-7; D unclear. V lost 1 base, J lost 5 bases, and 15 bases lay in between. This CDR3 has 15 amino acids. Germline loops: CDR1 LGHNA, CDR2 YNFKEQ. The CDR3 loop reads CASSQALVNQDEQYF. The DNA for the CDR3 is TGTGCCAGCAGCCAAGCTCTCGTCAACCAAGACGAGCAGTACTTC.

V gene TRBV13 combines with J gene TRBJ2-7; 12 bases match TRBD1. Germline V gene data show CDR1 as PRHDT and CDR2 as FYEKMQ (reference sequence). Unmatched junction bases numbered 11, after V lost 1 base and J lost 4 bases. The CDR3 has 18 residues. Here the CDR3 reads CASSLDGTGGAWVYEQYF. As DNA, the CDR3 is TGTGCCAGCAGCTTAGACGGGACAGGGGGCGCATGGGTATACGAGCAGTACTTC.

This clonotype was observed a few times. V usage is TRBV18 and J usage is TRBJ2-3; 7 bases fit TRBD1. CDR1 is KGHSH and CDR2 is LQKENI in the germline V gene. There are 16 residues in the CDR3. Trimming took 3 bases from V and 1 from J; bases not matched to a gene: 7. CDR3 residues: CASSPQQGKGTDTQYF. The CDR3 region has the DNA TGTGCCAGCTCACCCCAACAGGGGAAGGGCACAGATACGCAGTATTTT.

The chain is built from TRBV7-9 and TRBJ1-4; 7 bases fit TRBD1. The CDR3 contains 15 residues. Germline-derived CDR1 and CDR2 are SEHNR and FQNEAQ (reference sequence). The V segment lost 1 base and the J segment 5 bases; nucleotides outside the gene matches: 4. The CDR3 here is CASSLGAGGNEKLFF. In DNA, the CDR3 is TGTGCCAGCAGCTTAGGGGCAGGGGGGAATGAAAAACTGTTTTTT.

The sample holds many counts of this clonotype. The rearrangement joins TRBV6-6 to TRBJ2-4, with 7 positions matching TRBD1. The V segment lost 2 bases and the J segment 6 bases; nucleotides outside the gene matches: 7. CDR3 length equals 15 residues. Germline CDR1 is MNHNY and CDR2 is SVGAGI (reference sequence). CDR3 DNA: TGTGCCAGCAGTTACACACAGGGGCCCCGAAACATTCAGTACTTC. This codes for CASSYTQGPRNIQYF.

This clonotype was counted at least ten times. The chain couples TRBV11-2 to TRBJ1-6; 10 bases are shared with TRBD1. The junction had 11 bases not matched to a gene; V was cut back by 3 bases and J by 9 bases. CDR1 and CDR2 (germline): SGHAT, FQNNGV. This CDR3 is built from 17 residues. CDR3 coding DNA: TGTGCCAGCAGCTTTAGAGGGGGCGGGACAGGGGCTTCACCCCTCCACTTT. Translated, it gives CASSFRGGGTGASPLHF.

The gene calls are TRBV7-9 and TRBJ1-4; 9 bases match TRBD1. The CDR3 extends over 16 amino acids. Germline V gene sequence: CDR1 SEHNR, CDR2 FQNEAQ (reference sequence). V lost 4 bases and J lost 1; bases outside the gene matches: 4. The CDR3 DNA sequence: TGTGCCAGCAGCTCGACAGGGGGGAAAACTAATGAAAAACTGTTTTTT. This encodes CASSSTGGKTNEKLFF.

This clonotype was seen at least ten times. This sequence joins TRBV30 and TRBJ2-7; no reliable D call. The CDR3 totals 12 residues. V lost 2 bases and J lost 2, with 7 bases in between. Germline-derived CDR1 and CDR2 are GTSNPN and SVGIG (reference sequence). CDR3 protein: CAWSSMAYEQYF. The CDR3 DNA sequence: TGTGCCTGGAGTTCGATGGCCTACGAGCAGTACTTC.

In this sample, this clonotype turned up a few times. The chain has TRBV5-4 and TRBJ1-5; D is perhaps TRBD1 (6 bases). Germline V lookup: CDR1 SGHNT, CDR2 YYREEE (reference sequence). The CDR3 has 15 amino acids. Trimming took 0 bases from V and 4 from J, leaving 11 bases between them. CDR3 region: CASSLAGGRNQPQHF. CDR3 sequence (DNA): TGTGCCAGCAGCTTGGCCGGGGGCCGGAATCAGCCCCAGCATTTT.

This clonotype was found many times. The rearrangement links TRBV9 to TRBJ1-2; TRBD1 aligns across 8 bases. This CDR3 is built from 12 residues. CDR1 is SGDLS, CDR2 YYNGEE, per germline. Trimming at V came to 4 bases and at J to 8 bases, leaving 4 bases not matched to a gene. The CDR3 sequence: CASSYGQGGYTF. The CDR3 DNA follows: TGTGCCAGCAGCTACGGACAGGGAGGCTACACCTTC.

CDR3 sequence reads: CASSPFGGTDTQYF. Written as DNA, the CDR3 is TGTGCCAGCAGTCCTTTTGGGGGCACAGATACGCAGTATTTT. The genes are TRBV6-1 and TRBJ2-3; no firm D call. Germline CDR1 is MNHNS and CDR2 is SASEGT. This CDR3 comprises 14 residues. V lost 5 bases, J lost 1 base, and 10 bases lay in between.

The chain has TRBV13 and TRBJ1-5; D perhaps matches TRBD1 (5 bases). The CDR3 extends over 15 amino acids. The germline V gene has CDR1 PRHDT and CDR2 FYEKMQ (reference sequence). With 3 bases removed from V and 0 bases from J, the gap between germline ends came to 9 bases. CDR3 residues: CASSFGTDSNQPQHF. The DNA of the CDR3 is TGTGCCAGCAGCTTTGGGACGGATAGCAATCAGCCCCAGCATTTT. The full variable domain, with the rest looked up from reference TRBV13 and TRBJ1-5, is AAGVIQSPRHLIKEKRETATLKCYPIPRHDTVYWYQQGPGQDPQFLISFYEKMQSDKGSIPDRFSAQQFSDYHSELNMSSLELGDSALYFCASSFGTDSNQPQHFGDGTRLSIL.

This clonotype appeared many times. In DNA, the CDR3 is TGTGCCAGCAGGGGGACAGGGGGCCATCAGCCCCAGCATTTT. Translating it yields CASRGTGGHQPQHF. The chain joins TRBV6-1 to TRBJ1-5; 12 bases map to TRBD1. Trimming cost V 6 bases and J 5 bases; bases outside gene matches: 2. Germline lookup yields CDR1 MNHNS and CDR2 SASEGT. The CDR3 loop spans 14 amino acids.

In DNA, the CDR3 is TGTGCCAGCAGTGAATATCGGGGGCGCGAAGCTTTCTTT. Translation gives CASSEYRGREAFF. This chain connects TRBV2 to TRBJ1-1; tentatively, D is TRBD1 (6 bases). The CDR3 consists of 13 residues. Deletions cut 2 bases from V and 8 bases from J, with 12 bases between. Germline values: CDR1 SNHLY, CDR2 FYNNEI.

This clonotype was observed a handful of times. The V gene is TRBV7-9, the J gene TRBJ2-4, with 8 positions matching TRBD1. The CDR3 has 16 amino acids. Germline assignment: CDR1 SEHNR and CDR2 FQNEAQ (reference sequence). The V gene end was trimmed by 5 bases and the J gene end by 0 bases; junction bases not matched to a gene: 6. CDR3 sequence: CASSPGTGLAKNIQYF. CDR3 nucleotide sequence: TGTGCCAGCAGCCCTGGGACAGGATTAGCCAAAAACATTCAGTACTTC.

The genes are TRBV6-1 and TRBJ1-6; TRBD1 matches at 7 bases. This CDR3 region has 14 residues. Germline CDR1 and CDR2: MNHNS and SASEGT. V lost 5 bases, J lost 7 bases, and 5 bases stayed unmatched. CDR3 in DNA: TGTGCCAGCAGTCAACTGGACAGGAATTCACCCCTCCACTTT. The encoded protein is CASSQLDRNSPLHF.

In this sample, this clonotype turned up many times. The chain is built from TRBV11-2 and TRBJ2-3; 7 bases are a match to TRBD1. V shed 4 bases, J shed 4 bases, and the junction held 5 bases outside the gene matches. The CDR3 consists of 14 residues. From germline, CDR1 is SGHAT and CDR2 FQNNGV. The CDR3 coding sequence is TGTGCCAGCAGCTCCGGGACAGTATCAGATACGCAGTATTTT. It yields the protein CASSSGTVSDTQYF.

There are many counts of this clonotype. The CDR3 protein is CASSQREGAGTAEAFF. The CDR3 DNA reads TGTGCCAGCAGCCAAAGAGAGGGGGCAGGAACGGCTGAAGCTTTCTTT. The rearrangement uses TRBV3-1 and TRBJ1-1; 7 bases fit TRBD1. The CDR3 totals 16 residues. Unmatched junction bases numbered 12, after V lost 2 bases and J lost 6 bases. CDR1 and CDR2 (germline): LGHDT, YNNKEL (reference sequence).

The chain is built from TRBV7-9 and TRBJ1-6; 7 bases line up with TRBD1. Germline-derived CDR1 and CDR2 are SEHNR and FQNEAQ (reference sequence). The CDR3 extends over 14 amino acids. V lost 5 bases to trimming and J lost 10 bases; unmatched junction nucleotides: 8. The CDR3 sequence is CASSLDRVVSPLHF. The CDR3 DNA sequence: TGTGCCAGCAGCCTCGACAGGGTCGTATCACCCCTCCACTTT.

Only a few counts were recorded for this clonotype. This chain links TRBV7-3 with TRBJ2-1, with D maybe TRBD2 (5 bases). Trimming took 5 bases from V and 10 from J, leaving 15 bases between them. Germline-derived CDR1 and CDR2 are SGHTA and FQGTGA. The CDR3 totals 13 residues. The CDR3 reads CASSGREGLEQFF. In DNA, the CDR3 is TGTGCCAGCAGCGGCCGAGAGGGCTTGGAGCAGTTCTTC.

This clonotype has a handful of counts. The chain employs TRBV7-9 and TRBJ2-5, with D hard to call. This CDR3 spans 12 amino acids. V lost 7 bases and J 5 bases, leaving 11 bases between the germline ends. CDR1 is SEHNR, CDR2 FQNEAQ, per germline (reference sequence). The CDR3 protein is CASTQDGETQYF. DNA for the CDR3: TGTGCCAGCACCCAGGACGGGGAGACCCAGTACTTC. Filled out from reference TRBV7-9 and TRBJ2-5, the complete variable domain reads DTGVSQNPRHKITKRGQNVTFRCDPISEHNRLYWYRQTLGQGPEFLTYFQNEAQLEKSRLLSDRFSAERPKGSFSTLEIQRTEQGDSAMYLCASTQDGETQYFGPGTRLLVL.

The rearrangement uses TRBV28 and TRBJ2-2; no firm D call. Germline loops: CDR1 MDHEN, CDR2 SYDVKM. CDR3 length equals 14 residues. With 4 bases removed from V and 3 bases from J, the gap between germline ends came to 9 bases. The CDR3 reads CASSSGQHTGELFF. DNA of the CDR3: TGTGCCAGCAGTTCGGGCCAGCACACCGGGGAGCTGTTTTTT. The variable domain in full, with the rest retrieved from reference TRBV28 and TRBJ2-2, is DVKVTQSSRYLVKRTGEKVFLECVQDMDHENMFWYRQDPGLGLRLIYFSYDVKMKEKGDIPEGYSVSREKKERFSLILESASTNQTSMYLCASSSGQHTGELFFGEGSRLTVL.

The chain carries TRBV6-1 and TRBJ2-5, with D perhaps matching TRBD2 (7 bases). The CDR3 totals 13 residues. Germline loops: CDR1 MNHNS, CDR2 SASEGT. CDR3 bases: TGTGCTTGCCGACACAGGGAGGGGGAGACCCAGTACTTC. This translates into CACRHREGETQYF.